The sequence of this T cell receptor beta chain was determined in a study of blood T cell repertoires in COVID-19. The table came from immunoSEQ multiplex PCR; TCRdb's copy has only in-frame clones and leaves some out. The data hold some 250,000 clones, with about 90% observed a single time. Per the germline V gene, CDR1 is SGHVS and CDR2 is FNYEAQ. V was shortened by 5 bases and J by 4 bases, with 23 bases between the two germline ends. The CDR3 totals 17 residues. The chain has TRBV7-6 and TRBJ1-2; unclear D gene. The sample comprised peripheral blood. This TCR was recovered from a woman aged 30 to 39 who had recovered from COVID-19. The CDR3 region is CASSAKVGGINGYGYTF. The CDR3 DNA reads as TGTGCCAGCAGCGCCAAGGTGGGCGGGATAAACGGCTATGGCTACACCTTC. Filled out from reference TRBV7-6 and TRBJ1-2, the complete variable domain reads GAGVSQSPRYKVTKRGQDVALRCDPISGHVSLYWYRQALGQGPEFLTYFNYEAQQDKSGLPNDRFSAERPEGSISTLTIQRTEQRDSAMYRCASSAKVGGINGYGYTFGSGTRLTVV.